This T cell receptor beta chain was sequenced for a study of T cell responses to AZD1222 COVID-19 vaccine. Study-level results: Only after the peak T cell response were repertoires sampled. Nearly half of spike-specific TCRs reportedly go after variant regions that carry no mutations.

Germline CDR1 reads SGHTA; CDR2 reads FQGTGA. The length of the CDR3 is 14 residues. The V and J ends lost 3 bases and 7 bases respectively, with 13 bases between them. Measured with immunoSEQ multiplex PCR; TCRdb has only the in-frame clones, and not every one. The repertoire has about 99,000 clones, roughly 86% of them found once; the top ten carry 2.5% to 3.5%. Notes on this clone: The antigen remains undetermined.

The rearrangement links TRBV7-3 to TRBJ2-1; possibly TRBD1 for D (6 bases). The sequence was collected from an adult who received the MenACWY meningococcal vaccine as a control. Source: peripheral blood, taken 28 days after the second dose of the MenACWY control vaccine. CDR3 in amino acids: CASSFSGDRNEQFF. The CDR3 region has the DNA TGTGCCAGCAGCTTCTCAGGGGATCGGAATGAGCAGTTCTTC.